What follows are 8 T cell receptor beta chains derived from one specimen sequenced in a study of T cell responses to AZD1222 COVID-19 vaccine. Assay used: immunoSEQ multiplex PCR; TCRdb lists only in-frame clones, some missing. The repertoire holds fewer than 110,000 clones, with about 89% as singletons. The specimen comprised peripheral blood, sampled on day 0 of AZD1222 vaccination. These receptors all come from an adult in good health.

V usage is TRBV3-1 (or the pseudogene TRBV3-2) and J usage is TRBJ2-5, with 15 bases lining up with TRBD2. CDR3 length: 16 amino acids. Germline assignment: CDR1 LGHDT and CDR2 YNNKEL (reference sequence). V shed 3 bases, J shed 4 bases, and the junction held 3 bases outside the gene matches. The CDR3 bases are TGTGCCAGCAGCCAGGGACTAGCGGGAGGTGCAGAGACCCAGTACTTC. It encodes CASSQGLAGGAETQYF.

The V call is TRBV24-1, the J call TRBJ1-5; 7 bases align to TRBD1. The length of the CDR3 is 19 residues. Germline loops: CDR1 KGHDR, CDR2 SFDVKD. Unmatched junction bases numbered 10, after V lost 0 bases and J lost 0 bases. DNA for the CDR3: TGTGCCACCAGTGATTTGCCTGTCGGGACAGAGTTTAGCAATCAGCCCCAGCATTTT. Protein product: CATSDLPVGTEFSNQPQHF.

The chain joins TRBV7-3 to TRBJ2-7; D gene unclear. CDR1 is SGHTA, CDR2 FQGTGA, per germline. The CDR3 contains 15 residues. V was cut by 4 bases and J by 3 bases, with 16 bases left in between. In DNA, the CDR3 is TGTGCCAGCAGCTCGTCTTATGACACTTTCTACGAGCAGTACTTC. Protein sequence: CASSSSYDTFYEQYF.

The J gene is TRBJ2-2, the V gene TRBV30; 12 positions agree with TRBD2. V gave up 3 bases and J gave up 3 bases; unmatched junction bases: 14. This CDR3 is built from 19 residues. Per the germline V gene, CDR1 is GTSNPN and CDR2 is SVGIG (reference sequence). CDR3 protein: CAWRERVTSGRIHTGELFF. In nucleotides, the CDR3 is TGTGCCTGGAGGGAGAGGGTCACTAGCGGGAGGATTCACACCGGGGAGCTGTTTTTT. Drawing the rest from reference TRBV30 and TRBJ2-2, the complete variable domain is SQTIHQWPATLVQPVGSPLSLECTVEGTSNPNLYWYRQAAGRGLQLLFYSVGIGQISSEVPQNLSASRPQDRQFILSSKKLLLSDSGFYLCAWRERVTSGRIHTGELFFGEGSRLTVL.

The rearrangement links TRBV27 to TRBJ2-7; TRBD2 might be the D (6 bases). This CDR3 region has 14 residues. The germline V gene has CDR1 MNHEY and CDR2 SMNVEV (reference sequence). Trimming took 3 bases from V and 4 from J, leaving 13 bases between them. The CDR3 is CASSLGSGSYEQYF. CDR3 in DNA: TGTGCCAGCAGTTTGGGGAGCGGGTCATACGAGCAGTACTTC.

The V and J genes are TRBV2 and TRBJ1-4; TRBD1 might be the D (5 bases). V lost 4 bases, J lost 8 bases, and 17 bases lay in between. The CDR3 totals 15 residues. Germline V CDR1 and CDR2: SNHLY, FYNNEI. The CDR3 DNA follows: TGTGCCAGCAGTGGAGTCGGCAGGGAGGACGAAAAACTGTTTTTT. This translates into CASSGVGREDEKLFF.

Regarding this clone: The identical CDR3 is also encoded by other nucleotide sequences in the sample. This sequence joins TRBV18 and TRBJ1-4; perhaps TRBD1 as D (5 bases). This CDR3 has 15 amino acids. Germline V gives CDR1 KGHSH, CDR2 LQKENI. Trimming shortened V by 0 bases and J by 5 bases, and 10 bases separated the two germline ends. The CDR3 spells CASSPPGTANEKLFF. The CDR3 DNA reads TGTGCCAGCTCACCACCCGGGACGGCGAATGAAAAACTGTTTTTT.

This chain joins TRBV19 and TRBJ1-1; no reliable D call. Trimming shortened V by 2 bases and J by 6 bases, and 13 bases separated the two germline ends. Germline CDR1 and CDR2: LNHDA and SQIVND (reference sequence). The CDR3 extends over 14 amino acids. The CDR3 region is CASSISVLVSEAFF. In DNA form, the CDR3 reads TGTGCCAGTAGTATAAGTGTATTGGTGTCTGAAGCTTTCTTT.